The 20 T cell receptor beta chains below were found in one sample sequenced in a study of beta chain features in type 1 diabetes. The entirety of the isolated RNA underwent reverse transcription, so expressed TCRB transcripts were sequenced. TCRdb keeps only in-frame clones here, not all; method: immunoSEQ multiplex PCR. The table has about 350,000 clones, around a fifth seen once. The specimen was naive CD4+ T cells from blood. The receptors come from a woman aged 18-29 years in good health.

The chain combines TRBV11-2 with TRBJ2-1; TRBD2 matches at 10 bases. V shed 1 base and J 7 bases; nucleotides not matched to a gene: 4. CDR3 size: 15 residues. Germline V lookup: CDR1 SGHAT, CDR2 FQNNGV. CDR3 amino acids: CASSLGASGSNEQFF. The CDR3 DNA sequence: TGTGCCAGCAGCTTAGGGGCTAGCGGGAGTAATGAGCAGTTCTTC.

This rearrangement joins TRBV7-9 to TRBJ1-5, with 8 bases identical to TRBD1. CDR3 length: 14 amino acids. The germline V gene encodes CDR1 SEHNR and CDR2 FQNEAQ (reference sequence). J gave up 9 bases and V 5 bases, and 9 bases lay outside the gene matches. The CDR3 DNA reads as TGTGCCAGCAGCCCGGGACAGGTGGAGGGGCCCCAGCATTTT. Protein: CASSPGQVEGPQHF.

The V and J genes are TRBV19 and TRBJ1-5; D gene ambiguous. V was trimmed by 2 bases and J by 6 bases, leaving 8 bases between them. Germline loops: CDR1 LNHDA, CDR2 SQIVND (reference sequence). CDR3 length: 13 amino acids. DNA of the CDR3: TGTGCCAGTAGTATAAAGGGAGGTCAGCCCCAGCATTTT. It is translated as CASSIKGGQPQHF.

This clone was seen a few times. The chain couples TRBV18 to TRBJ2-1; 7 bases match TRBD1. Germline CDR1 and CDR2: KGHSH and LQKENI. The CDR3 extends over 13 amino acids. V dropped 2 bases and J dropped 6; count of bases not matched to a gene: 1. CDR3 sequence reads: CASSPGQVNEQFF. The CDR3, as DNA: TGTGCCAGCTCACCAGGACAGGTCAATGAGCAGTTCTTC.

The V gene is TRBV5-4, the J gene TRBJ2-2; 9 bases are a match to TRBD2. The CDR3 is 17 amino acids. CDR1 SGHNT and CDR2 YYREEE come from the germline V gene (reference sequence). Trimming at V came to 1 base and at J to 4 bases, leaving 8 bases not matched to a gene. The CDR3 sequence is CASSLKLAGVRTGELFF. As DNA, the CDR3 is TGTGCCAGCAGCTTGAAGTTAGCGGGAGTCCGCACCGGGGAGCTGTTTTTT.

This rearrangement joins TRBV27 to TRBJ1-2; 8 positions match TRBD1. CDR1 and CDR2 from the germline V gene are MNHEY and SMNVEV (reference sequence). The V gene end was trimmed by 6 bases and the J gene end by 4 bases; junction bases not matched to a gene: 7. There are 14 residues in the CDR3. CDR3 sequence: CASRLQGGGYGYTF. The CDR3 region has the DNA TGTGCCAGCAGGCTACAGGGGGGAGGCTATGGCTACACCTTC.

The V gene is TRBV11-1, the J gene TRBJ2-7; D is perhaps TRBD2 (6 bases). The CDR3 consists of 14 residues. V lost 6 bases, J lost 0 bases, and 12 bases lay in between. CDR1 and CDR2 from the germline V gene are SGHAT and FQDESV (reference sequence). In nucleotides, the CDR3 is TGTGCCAGCAGGACCGGAGGGAGCTCCTACGAGCAGTACTTC. Translation gives CASRTGGSSYEQYF.

The chain is built from TRBV5-1 and TRBJ1-6; the D gene is possibly TRBD1 (5 bases). The CDR3 covers 14 residues. Deletions cut 0 bases from V and 9 bases from J, with 10 bases between. Germline loops: CDR1 SGHRS, CDR2 YFSETQ. CDR3 region: CASSLAGVGSPLHF. The DNA of the CDR3 is TGCGCCAGCAGCTTGGCGGGGGTAGGTTCACCCCTCCACTTT.

This clone has only a few counts. This chain joins TRBV29-1 and TRBJ1-5, with 7 bases fitting TRBD1. V gave up 4 bases and J gave up 0 bases; unmatched junction bases: 0. Germline V gene sequence: CDR1 SQVTM, CDR2 ANQGSEA. The CDR3 is 13 residues long. The CDR3 sequence: CSVGDSSNQPQHF. The CDR3 coding sequence is TGCAGCGTTGGGGACAGTAGCAATCAGCCCCAGCATTTT.

This clone has only a few counts. The chain couples TRBV28 to TRBJ2-3; TRBD2 aligns across 8 bases. The CDR3 consists of 15 residues. V trimming: 5 bases; J trimming: 3 bases; junction bases outside the gene matches: 7. Germline CDR1 MDHEN, CDR2 SYDVKM. Here the CDR3 DNA reads TGTGCCAGCAGTCCGGGAGGGCCCTCTACAGATACGCAGTATTTT. The encoded protein is CASSPGGPSTDTQYF.

The V gene is TRBV29-1, the J gene TRBJ2-2; a possible D gene is TRBD1 (5 bases). Trimming took 4 bases from V and 8 from J, leaving 14 bases between them. The CDR3 has 13 residues. Germline CDR1 and CDR2: SQVTM and ANQGSEA. CDR3: CSVVSRDRGELFF. As DNA, the CDR3 is TGCAGCGTTGTAAGCAGGGATAGGGGGGAGCTGTTTTTT.

This clone showed up just a few times. The genes are TRBV30 and TRBJ1-1; no definite D call. The CDR3 totals 12 residues. CDR1 GTSNPN and CDR2 SVGIG come from the germline V gene (reference sequence). The V and J ends lost 3 bases and 2 bases respectively, with 7 bases between them. The CDR3, as DNA: TGTGCCTGGAGAGAGGGAAACACTGAAGCTTTCTTT. Translated: CAWREGNTEAFF.

Only a few counts were recorded for this clone. The CDR3 DNA reads as TGTGCCAGCAGCTTAGTTTCGGGGACAGGAGCCTACTTC. The encoded protein is CASSLVSGTGAYF. The chain is built from TRBV7-8 and TRBJ2-5; TRBD1 aligns across 8 bases. CDR3 length: 13 residues. The V segment lost 1 base and the J segment 14 bases; nucleotides outside the gene matches: 9. Germline CDR1 reads SGHVS; CDR2 reads FQNEAQ.

The chain couples TRBV5-1 to TRBJ1-5, with a weak D call TRBD1 (5 bases). Germline values: CDR1 SGHRS, CDR2 YFSETQ. The CDR3 length is 15 residues. V shed 0 bases and J shed 6 bases, with 13 bases lying between them. The CDR3 is CASSLGSGVSQPQHF. The CDR3 coding sequence is TGCGCCAGCAGCTTGGGGTCGGGGGTAAGTCAGCCCCAGCATTTT.

The chain has TRBV5-1 and TRBJ1-5; D is uncertain. Germline V gene data show CDR1 as SGHRS and CDR2 as YFSETQ. Trimming left V 4 bases short and J 0 bases short, with 14 bases between. The CDR3 extends over 16 amino acids. DNA for the CDR3: TGCGCCAGCAGCCCTGGGCCAGTGGATAGCAATCAGCCCCAGCATTTT. Its protein is CASSPGPVDSNQPQHF.

The genes are TRBV30 and TRBJ2-7; D might be TRBD2 (6 bases). V was clipped by 2 bases and J by 5 bases, with 10 bases between them. CDR3 size: 12 residues. Germline CDR1 is GTSNPN and CDR2 is SVGIG (reference sequence). The DNA of the CDR3 is TGTGCCTGGAGTTCGGGGGTAGACGAGCAGTACTTC. Translation gives CAWSSGVDEQYF.

The chain couples TRBV27 to TRBJ1-2, with D tentatively TRBD1 (5 bases). Trimming removed 6 bases at V and 8 bases at J, with 22 bases between. This CDR3 spans 15 amino acids. CDR1 and CDR2 from the germline V gene are MNHEY and SMNVEV (reference sequence). The DNA of the CDR3 is TGTGCCAGCAGCAACGACAGAACCCGGTACGACGGCTACACCTTC. The encoded protein is CASSNDRTRYDGYTF.

This clone has only a few counts. CDR3 sequence (DNA): TGCAGCGTGGCGCTAGCGGGAGAAAACGAGCAGTACTTC. It specifies CSVALAGENEQYF. The chain has TRBV29-1 and TRBJ2-7; 10 bases match TRBD2. The CDR3 has 13 residues. V lost 6 bases, J lost 5 bases, and 7 bases stayed unmatched. The germline CDR1 and CDR2 sequences are SQVTM and ANQGSEA.

The chain links TRBV4-1 to TRBJ2-4; 11 bases line up with TRBD2. There are 21 residues in the CDR3. CDR1 and CDR2 from the germline V gene are MGHRA and YSYEKL. V gave up 1 base and J gave up 0 bases; unmatched junction bases: 14. CDR3 in amino acids: CASSQVGLAGGGPLAKNIQYF. The DNA of the CDR3 is TGCGCCAGCAGCCAAGTGGGTCTAGCGGGAGGAGGACCTCTAGCCAAAAACATTCAGTACTTC.

The chain has TRBV5-8 and TRBJ1-2; TRBD1 is a possible D gene (6 bases). Germline lookup yields CDR1 SGHTS and CDR2 YDEGEE. V was trimmed by 4 bases and J by 7 bases, leaving 14 bases between them. There are 13 residues in the CDR3. The chain's CDR3 is CASSPYRESGYTF. CDR3 DNA sequence: TGTGCCAGCAGCCCTTACAGGGAGAGTGGCTACACCTTC.